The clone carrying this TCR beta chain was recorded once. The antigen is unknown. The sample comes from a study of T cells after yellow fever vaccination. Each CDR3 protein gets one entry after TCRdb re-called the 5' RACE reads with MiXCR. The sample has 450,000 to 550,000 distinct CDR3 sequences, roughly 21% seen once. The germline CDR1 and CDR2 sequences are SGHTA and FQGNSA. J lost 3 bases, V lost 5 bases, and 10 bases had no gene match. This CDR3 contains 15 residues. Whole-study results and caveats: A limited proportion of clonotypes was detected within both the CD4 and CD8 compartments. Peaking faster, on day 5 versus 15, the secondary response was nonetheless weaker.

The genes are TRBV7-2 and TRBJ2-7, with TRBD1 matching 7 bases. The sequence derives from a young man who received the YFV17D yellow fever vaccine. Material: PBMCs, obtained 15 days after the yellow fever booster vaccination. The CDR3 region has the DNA TGTGCCAGCAGCCAGGGACAGATCCCATACTACGAGCAGTACTTC. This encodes CASSQGQIPYYEQYF.